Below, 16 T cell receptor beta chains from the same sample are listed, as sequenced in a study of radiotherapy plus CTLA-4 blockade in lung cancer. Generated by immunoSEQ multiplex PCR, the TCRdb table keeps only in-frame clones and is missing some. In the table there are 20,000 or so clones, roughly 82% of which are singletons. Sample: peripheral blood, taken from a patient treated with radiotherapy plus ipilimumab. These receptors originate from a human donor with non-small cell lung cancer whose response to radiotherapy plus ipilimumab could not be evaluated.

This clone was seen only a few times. The CDR3 DNA reads TGTGCCTCATACGGGGGGGATCAGCCCCAGCATTTT. This translates into CASYGGDQPQHF. V is TRBV6-5 and J is TRBJ1-5; possible D gene TRBD1, 5 bases. The V end lost 11 bases, the J end lost 5 bases, and 13 bases lay between the germline ends. CDR1 is MNHEY, CDR2 SVGAGI, per germline. This CDR3 is built from 12 residues.

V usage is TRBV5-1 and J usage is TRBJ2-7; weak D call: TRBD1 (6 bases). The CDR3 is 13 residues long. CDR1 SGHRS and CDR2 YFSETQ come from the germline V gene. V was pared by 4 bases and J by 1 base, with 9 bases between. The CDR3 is CASSPGQSYEQYF. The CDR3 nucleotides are TGCGCCAGCAGCCCTGGACAGTCCTACGAGCAGTACTTC.

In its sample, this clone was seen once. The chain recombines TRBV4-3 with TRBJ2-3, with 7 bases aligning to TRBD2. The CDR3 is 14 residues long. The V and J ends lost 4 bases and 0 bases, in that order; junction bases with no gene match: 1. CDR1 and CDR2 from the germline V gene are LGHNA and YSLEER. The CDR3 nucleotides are TGCGCCAGCAGCCTTAGCGGGAGCACAGATACGCAGTATTTT. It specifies CASSLSGSTDTQYF.

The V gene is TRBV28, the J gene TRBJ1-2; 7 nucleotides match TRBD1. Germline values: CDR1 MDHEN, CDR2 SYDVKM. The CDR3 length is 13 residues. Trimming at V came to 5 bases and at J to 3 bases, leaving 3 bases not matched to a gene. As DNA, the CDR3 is TGTGCCAGCAGTCAAGACAGGGACTATGGCTACACCTTC. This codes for CASSQDRDYGYTF.

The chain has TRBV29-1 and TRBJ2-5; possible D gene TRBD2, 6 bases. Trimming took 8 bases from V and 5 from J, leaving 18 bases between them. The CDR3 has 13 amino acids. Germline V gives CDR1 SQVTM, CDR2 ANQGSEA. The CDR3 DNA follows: TGCAGCATCCGGCGAGTAGCGGATGAGACCCAGTACTTC. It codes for CSIRRVADETQYF. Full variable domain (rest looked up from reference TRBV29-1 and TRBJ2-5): SAVISQKPSRDICQRGTSLTIQCQVDSQVTMMFWYRQQPGQSLTLIATANQGSEATYESGFVIDKFPISRPNLTFSTLTVSNMSPEDSSIYLCSIRRVADETQYFGPGTRLLVL.

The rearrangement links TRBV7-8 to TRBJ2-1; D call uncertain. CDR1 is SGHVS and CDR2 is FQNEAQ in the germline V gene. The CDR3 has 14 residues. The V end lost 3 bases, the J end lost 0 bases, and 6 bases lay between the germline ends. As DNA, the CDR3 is TGTGCCAGCAGCTTCAGGTACTCCTACAATGAGCAGTTCTTC. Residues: CASSFRYSYNEQFF.

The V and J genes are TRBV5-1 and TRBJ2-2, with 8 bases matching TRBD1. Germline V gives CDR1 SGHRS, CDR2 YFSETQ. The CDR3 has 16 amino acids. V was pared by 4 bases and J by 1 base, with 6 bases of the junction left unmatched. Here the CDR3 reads CASSKDRAENTGELFF. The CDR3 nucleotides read TGCGCCAGCAGCAAGGACAGGGCCGAGAACACCGGGGAGCTGTTTTTT.

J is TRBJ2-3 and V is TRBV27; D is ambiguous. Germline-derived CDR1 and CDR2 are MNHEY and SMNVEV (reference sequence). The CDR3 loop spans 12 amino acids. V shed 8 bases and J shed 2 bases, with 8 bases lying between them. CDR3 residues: CASSRLTDTQYF. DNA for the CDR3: TGTGCCAGCTCGCGCCTCACAGATACGCAGTATTTT.

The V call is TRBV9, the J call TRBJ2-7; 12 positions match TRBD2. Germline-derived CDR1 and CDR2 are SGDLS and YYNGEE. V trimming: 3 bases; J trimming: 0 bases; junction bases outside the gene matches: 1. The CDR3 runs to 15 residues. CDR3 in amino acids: CASSATSGSSYEQYF. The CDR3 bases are TGTGCCAGCAGCGCGACTAGCGGGAGCTCCTACGAGCAGTACTTC.

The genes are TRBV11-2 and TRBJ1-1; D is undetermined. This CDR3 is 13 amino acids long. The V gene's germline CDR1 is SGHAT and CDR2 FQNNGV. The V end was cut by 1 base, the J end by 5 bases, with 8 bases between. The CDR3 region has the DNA TGTGCCAGCAGCTTAGGTCGCCGGACTGAAGCTTTCTTT. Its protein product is CASSLGRRTEAFF.

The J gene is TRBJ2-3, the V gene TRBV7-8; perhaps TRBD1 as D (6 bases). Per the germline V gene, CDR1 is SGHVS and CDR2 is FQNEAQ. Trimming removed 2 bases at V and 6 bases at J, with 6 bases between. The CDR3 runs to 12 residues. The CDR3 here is CASSLQGDTQYF. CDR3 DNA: TGTGCCAGCAGCTTACAGGGGGATACGCAGTATTTT.

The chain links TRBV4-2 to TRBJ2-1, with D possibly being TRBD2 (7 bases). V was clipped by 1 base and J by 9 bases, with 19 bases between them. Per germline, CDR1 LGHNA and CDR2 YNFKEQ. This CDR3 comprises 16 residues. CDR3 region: CASSQVGGGAGVEQFF. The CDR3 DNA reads TGTGCCAGCAGCCAAGTAGGTGGGGGGGCAGGGGTTGAGCAGTTCTTC.

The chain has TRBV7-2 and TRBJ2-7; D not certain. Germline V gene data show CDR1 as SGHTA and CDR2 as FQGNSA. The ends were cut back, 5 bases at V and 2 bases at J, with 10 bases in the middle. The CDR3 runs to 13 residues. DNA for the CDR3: TGTGCCAGCAGCAGAGAGATTCCCTACGAGCAGTACTTC. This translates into CASSREIPYEQYF.

The CDR3 sequence: CASSYGASGANVLTF. The CDR3 nucleotides are TGTGCCAGCAGTTACGGGGCATCTGGGGCCAACGTCCTGACTTTC. The chain carries TRBV6-6 and TRBJ2-6; D is perhaps TRBD1 (5 bases). The CDR3 loop spans 15 amino acids. The germline V gene encodes CDR1 MNHNY and CDR2 SVGAGI (reference sequence). Trimming cost V 2 bases and J 1 base, with 6 bases left between them.

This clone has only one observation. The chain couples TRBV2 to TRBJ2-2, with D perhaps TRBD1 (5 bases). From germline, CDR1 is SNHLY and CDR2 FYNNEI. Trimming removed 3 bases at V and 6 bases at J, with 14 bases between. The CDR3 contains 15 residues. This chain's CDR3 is CASSEDNRSSGELFF. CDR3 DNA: TGTGCCAGCAGTGAGGACAATCGGTCTTCCGGGGAGCTGTTTTTT.

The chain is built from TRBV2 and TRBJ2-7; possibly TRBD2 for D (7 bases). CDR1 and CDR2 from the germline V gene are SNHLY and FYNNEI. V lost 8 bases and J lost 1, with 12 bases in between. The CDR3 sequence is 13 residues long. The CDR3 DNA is TGTGCCAGCGCCAAGGGGGGGTCCTACGAGCAGTACTTC. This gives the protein CASAKGGSYEQYF.